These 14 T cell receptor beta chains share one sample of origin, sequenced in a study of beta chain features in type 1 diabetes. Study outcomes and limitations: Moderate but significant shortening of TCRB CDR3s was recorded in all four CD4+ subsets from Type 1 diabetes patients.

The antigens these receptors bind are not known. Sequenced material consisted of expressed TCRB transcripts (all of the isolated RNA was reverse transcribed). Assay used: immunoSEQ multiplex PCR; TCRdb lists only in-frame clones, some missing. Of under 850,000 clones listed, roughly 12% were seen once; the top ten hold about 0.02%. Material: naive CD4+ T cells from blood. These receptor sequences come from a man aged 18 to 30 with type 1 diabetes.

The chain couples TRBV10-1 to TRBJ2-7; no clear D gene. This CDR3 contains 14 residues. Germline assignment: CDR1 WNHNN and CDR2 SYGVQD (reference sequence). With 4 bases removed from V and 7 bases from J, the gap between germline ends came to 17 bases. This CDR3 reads CASSGSRDTREQYF. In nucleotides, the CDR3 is TGCGCCAGCAGTGGAAGTAGGGATACCCGAGAGCAGTACTTC.

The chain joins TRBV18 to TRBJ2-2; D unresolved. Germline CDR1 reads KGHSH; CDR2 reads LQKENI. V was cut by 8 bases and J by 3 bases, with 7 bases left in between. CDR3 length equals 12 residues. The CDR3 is CASDGDTGELFF. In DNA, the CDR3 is TGTGCCAGCGATGGGGACACCGGGGAGCTGTTTTTT.

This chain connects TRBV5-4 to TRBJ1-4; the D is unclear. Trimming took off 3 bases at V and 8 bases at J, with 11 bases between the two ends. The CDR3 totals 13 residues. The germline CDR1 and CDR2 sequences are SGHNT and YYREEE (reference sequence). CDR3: CASSSRPWEKLFF. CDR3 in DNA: TGTGCCAGCAGCTCCCGTCCATGGGAAAAACTGTTTTTT.

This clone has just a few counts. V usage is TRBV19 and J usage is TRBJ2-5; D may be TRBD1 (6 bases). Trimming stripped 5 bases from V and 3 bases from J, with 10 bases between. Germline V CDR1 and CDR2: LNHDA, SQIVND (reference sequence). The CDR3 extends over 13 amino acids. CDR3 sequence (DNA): TGTGCCAGTAGTCTCAACAGGGAAGAGACCCAGTACTTC. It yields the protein CASSLNREETQYF.

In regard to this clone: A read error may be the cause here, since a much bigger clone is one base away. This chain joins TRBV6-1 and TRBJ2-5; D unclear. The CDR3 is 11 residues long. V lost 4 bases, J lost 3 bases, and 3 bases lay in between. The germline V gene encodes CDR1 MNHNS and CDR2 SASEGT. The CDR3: CASSVEETQYF. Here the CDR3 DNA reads TGTGCCAGCAGTGTAGAAGAGACCCAGTACTTC.

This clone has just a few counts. The DNA for the CDR3 is TGTGCCAGCAGCGTTGGCACAGGGGTCTCCTACGAGCAGTACTTC. Residues: CASSVGTGVSYEQYF. The chain is built from TRBV7-8 and TRBJ2-7; 7 bases are shared with TRBD1. The CDR3 totals 15 residues. Germline V gene data show CDR1 as SGHVS and CDR2 as FQNEAQ. The V and J ends lost 5 bases and 0 bases, in that order; junction bases with no gene match: 7.

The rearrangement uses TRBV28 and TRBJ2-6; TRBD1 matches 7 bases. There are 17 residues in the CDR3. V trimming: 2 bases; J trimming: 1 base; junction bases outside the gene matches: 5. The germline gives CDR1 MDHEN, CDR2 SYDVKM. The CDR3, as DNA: TGTGCCAGCAGTTTAGTAACAGGGGCGTCTGGGGCCAACGTCCTGACTTTC. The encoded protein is CASSLVTGASGANVLTF.

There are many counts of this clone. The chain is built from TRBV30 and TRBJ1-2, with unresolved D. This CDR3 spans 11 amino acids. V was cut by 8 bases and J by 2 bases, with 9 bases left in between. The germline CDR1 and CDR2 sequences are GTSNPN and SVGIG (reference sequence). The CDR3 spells CARGFNYGYTF. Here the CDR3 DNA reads TGTGCCCGCGGTTTCAACTATGGCTACACCTTC.

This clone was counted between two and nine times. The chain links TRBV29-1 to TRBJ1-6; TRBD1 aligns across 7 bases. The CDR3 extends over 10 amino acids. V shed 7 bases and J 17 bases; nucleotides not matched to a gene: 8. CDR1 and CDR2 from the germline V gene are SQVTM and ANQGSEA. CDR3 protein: CSGEQGLIHF. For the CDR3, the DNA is TGCAGCGGCGAACAGGGGCTTATCCACTTT. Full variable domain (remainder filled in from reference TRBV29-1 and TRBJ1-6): SAVISQKPSRDICQRGTSLTIQCQVDSQVTMMFWYRQQPGQSLTLIATANQGSEATYESGFVIDKFPISRPNLTFSTLTVSNMSPEDSSIYLCSGEQGLIHFGNGTRLTVT.

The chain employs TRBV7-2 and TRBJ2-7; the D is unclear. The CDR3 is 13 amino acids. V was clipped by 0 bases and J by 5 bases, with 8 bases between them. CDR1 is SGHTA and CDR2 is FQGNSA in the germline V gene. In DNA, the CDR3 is TGTGCCAGCAGCTTAGCGCGTGGGAACGAGCAGTACTTC. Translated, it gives CASSLARGNEQYF.

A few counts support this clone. CDR3 region: CASSRGSEYNEQFF. The CDR3 coding sequence is TGTGCCAGCAGCCGGGGGTCAGAGTACAATGAGCAGTTCTTC. The rearrangement uses TRBV7-8 and TRBJ2-1, with D possibly TRBD2 on 6 matching bases. Deletions cut 5 bases from V and 4 bases from J, with 12 bases between. CDR1 and CDR2 (germline): SGHVS, FQNEAQ. The CDR3 totals 14 residues.

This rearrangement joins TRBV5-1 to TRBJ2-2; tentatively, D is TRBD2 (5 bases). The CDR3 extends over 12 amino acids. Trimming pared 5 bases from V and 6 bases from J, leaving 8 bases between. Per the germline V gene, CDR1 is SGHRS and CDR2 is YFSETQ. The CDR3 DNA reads TGCGCCAGCAGACGGGAAGCCGGGGAGCTGTTTTTT. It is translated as CASRREAGELFF.

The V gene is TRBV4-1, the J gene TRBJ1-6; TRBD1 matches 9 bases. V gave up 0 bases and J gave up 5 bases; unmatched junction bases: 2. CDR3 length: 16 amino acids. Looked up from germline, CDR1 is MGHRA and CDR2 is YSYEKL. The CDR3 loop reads CASSQEWTGDNSPLHF. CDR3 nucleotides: TGCGCCAGCAGCCAAGAATGGACAGGGGATAATTCACCCCTCCACTTT.

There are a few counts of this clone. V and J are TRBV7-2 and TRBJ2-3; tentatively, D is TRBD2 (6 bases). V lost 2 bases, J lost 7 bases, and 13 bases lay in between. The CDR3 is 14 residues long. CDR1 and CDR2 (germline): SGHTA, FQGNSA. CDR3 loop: CASSLLAGLNTQYF. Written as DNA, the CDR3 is TGTGCCAGCAGCTTACTGGCGGGGCTCAATACGCAGTATTTT.